The 30 T cell receptor beta chains given below trace back to one sample, sequenced in a study of blood T cells in healthy people across ages. For the second PCR, which ran for about 7 to 11 cycles, a sample-barcoded 5' primer and a J-beta primer mix were used. TCRdb redid the calling of the 5' RACE reads with MiXCR, one entry per CDR3 protein. The table shows roughly 1.9 million distinct CDR3 sequences, with approximately 39% occurring only once. Sequencing was done on a sample of blood. The receptors were gathered from a human donor in good health.

CDR3 residues: CASSPDRVWEQYF. The CDR3 DNA reads as TGTGCCAGCAGCCCGGACAGGGTGTGGGAGCAGTACTTC. This chain uses TRBV5-5 with TRBJ2-5, with TRBD1 matching over 8 bases. The V segment lost 4 bases and the J segment 11 bases; nucleotides outside the gene matches: 10. Germline V gene lookup returns CDR1 SGHKS and CDR2 YYEKEE (reference sequence). The CDR3 totals 13 residues.

This clonotype showed up just a few times. The chain joins TRBV4-2 to TRBJ2-4; D may be TRBD2 (6 bases). Trimming took off 4 bases at V and 6 bases at J, with 13 bases between the two ends. Germline-derived CDR1 and CDR2 are LGHNA and YNFKEQ. The CDR3 loop spans 14 amino acids. CDR3 DNA: TGTGCCAGCAGCCCGGGGCTAGCGACAAACATTCAGTACTTC. Amino acid sequence: CASSPGLATNIQYF.

The genes are TRBV2 and TRBJ1-6; D is undetermined. Germline assignment: CDR1 SNHLY and CDR2 FYNNEI. The CDR3 covers 12 residues. V was pared by 6 bases and J by 9 bases, with 9 bases between. Written as DNA, the CDR3 is TGTGCCAGCAGGGCAGACGCTTCACCCCTCCACTTT. Translation: CASRADASPLHF.

This rearrangement joins TRBV7-2 to TRBJ1-1; TRBD1 is a possible D gene (5 bases). The CDR3 is 15 amino acids. V gave up 4 bases and J gave up 1 base, with 13 bases separating them. Germline V lookup: CDR1 SGHTA, CDR2 FQGNSA. The CDR3 DNA reads TGTGCCAGCAGCTCGGCGGGGGGAAGGAACACTGAAGCTTTCTTT. It specifies CASSSAGGRNTEAFF. The whole variable domain, filled in from reference TRBV7-2 and TRBJ1-1, reads GAGVSQSPSNKVTEKGKDVELRCDPISGHTALYWYRQSLGQGLEFLIYFQGNSAPDKSGLPSDRFSAERTGGSVSTLTIQRTQQEDSAVYLCASSSAGGRNTEAFFGQGTRLTVV.

The rearrangement uses TRBV29-1 and TRBJ1-1, with D possibly being TRBD1 (6 bases). The V end was cut by 4 bases, the J end by 4 bases, with 13 bases between. This CDR3 region has 13 residues. CDR1 is SQVTM, CDR2 ANQGSEA, per germline. The CDR3 bases are TGCAGCGTTGCTACATCAGGGGCCACTGAAGCTTTCTTT. Amino acids: CSVATSGATEAFF.

This clonotype has a handful of counts. The rearrangement links TRBV12-3 or TRBV12-4 to TRBJ1-4; D gene unclear. This CDR3 has 14 amino acids. Trimming left V 5 bases short and J 7 bases short, with 14 bases between. CDR3: CASSPQREAEKLFF. For the CDR3, the DNA is TGTGCCAGCAGTCCACAGCGGGAGGCTGAAAAACTGTTTTTT.

The rearrangement links TRBV2 to TRBJ1-1; D unclear. Germline lookup yields CDR1 SNHLY and CDR2 FYNNEI. The germline V and J ends were trimmed by 2 bases and 0 bases, with 10 bases remaining between them. The length of the CDR3 is 15 residues. The CDR3 sequence is CASSELGRMNTEAFF. The CDR3 DNA sequence: TGTGCCAGCAGTGAACTAGGCAGAATGAACACTGAAGCTTTCTTT.

This clonotype appeared once. The chain joins TRBV7-3 to TRBJ1-2; no reliable D call. The germline CDR1 and CDR2 sequences are SGHTA and FQGTGA. The CDR3 runs 13 residues. Deletions cut 3 bases from V and 8 bases from J, with 13 bases between. The DNA of the CDR3 is TGTGCCAGCAGCTTTCCCGAGACGGGGGGCTACACCTTC. Encoded protein: CASSFPETGGYTF.

V gene TRBV7-6 combines with J gene TRBJ1-1, with unresolved D. The length of the CDR3 is 16 residues. Germline CDR1 SGHVS, CDR2 FNYEAQ. The V and J ends lost 1 base and 0 bases respectively, with 12 bases between them. The CDR3 DNA follows: TGTGCCAGCAGCTTAGAGGATCGGGAGGTGAACACTGAAGCTTTCTTT. Translated, it gives CASSLEDREVNTEAFF.

The CDR3 loop is CASSEVRGIGGQFF. CDR3 nucleotides: TGTGCCAGCAGTGAAGTCAGGGGGATAGGAGGGCAGTTCTTC. The V call is TRBV6-1, the J call TRBJ2-1; 7 bases line up with TRBD1. The CDR3 totals 14 residues. V dropped 1 base and J dropped 12; count of bases not matched to a gene: 9. Germline values: CDR1 MNHNS, CDR2 SASEGT.

There are a few counts of this clonotype. The chain couples TRBV9 to TRBJ2-1, with 9 bases lining up with TRBD1. This CDR3 has 15 residues. Germline V gives CDR1 SGDLS, CDR2 YYNGEE. V shed 3 bases and J 8 bases; nucleotides not matched to a gene: 9. The CDR3 protein is CASSGRTGDIDEQFF. The CDR3 region has the DNA TGTGCCAGCAGCGGGCGGACAGGGGATATCGATGAGCAGTTCTTC.

This clonotype was counted a few times. The chain combines TRBV5-1 with TRBJ2-7; 12 bases align to TRBD1. Germline V gene data show CDR1 as SGHRS and CDR2 as YFSETQ. The CDR3 contains 14 residues. J lost 5 bases, V lost 3 bases, and 3 bases had no gene match. For the CDR3, the DNA is TGCGCCAGCAGCTCGGGACAGGGGGCCGACGAGCAGTACTTC. It encodes CASSSGQGADEQYF.

This clonotype was seen more than once but under ten times. J is TRBJ1-4 and V is TRBV6-6; TRBD1 is a possible D gene (5 bases). The CDR3 is 15 amino acids. Germline V gene data show CDR1 as MNHNY and CDR2 as SVGAGI (reference sequence). V lost 6 bases and J 5 bases, leaving 16 bases between the germline ends. CDR3: CASRKGTAKNEKLFF. In DNA, the CDR3 is TGTGCCAGCAGGAAAGGGACGGCGAAAAATGAAAAACTGTTTTTT.

Only a few counts were recorded for this clonotype. CDR3 loop: CASATSTGRNEQYF. The CDR3 DNA follows: TGTGCCAGCGCTACCTCGACAGGGAGAAACGAGCAGTACTTC. The chain uses TRBV7-6 and TRBJ2-7; 7 positions match TRBD1. V lost 8 bases and J lost 5; bases outside the gene matches: 12. Germline V gene sequence: CDR1 SGHVS, CDR2 FNYEAQ. This CDR3 has 14 amino acids.

The genes are TRBV7-9 and TRBJ2-7; D is ambiguous. Germline-derived CDR1 and CDR2 are SEHNR and FQNEAQ (reference sequence). The CDR3 covers 12 residues. V was shortened by 3 bases and J by 6 bases, with 9 bases between the two germline ends. The CDR3 here is CASSLMGGEQYF. In nucleotides, the CDR3 is TGTGCCAGCAGCTTGATGGGCGGCGAGCAGTACTTC. Based on the CDR3 plus reference TRBV7-9 and TRBJ2-7, the full variable domain is DTGVSQNPRHKITKRGQNVTFRCDPISEHNRLYWYRQTLGQGPEFLTYFQNEAQLEKSRLLSDRFSAERPKGSFSTLEIQRTEQGDSAMYLCASSLMGGEQYFGPGTRLTVT.

CDR3 sequence reads: CSARPYIAGELYNEQYF. DNA for the CDR3: TGCAGTGCTAGACCTTACATAGCGGGGGAACTCTACAATGAGCAGTACTTC. The chain employs TRBV20-1 and TRBJ2-4; 9 bases are shared with TRBD2. The germline V gene encodes CDR1 DFQATT and CDR2 SNEGSKA (reference sequence). V was pared by 2 bases and J by 13 bases, with 21 bases of the junction left unmatched. The CDR3 totals 17 residues.

The gene calls are TRBV15 and TRBJ1-2; D remains ambiguous. This CDR3 has 14 amino acids. V was shortened by 1 base and J by 6 bases, with 12 bases between the two germline ends. Germline assignment: CDR1 LNHNV and CDR2 YYDKDF (reference sequence). CDR3 in amino acids: CATSRGEGGNGYTF. Written as DNA, the CDR3 is TGTGCCACCAGCAGAGGTGAGGGTGGAAATGGCTACACCTTC.

This sequence joins TRBV12-3 or TRBV12-4 and TRBJ2-1, with D hard to call. There are 12 residues in the CDR3. V was shortened by 5 bases and J by 8 bases, with 10 bases between the two germline ends. CDR3 sequence: CASSPLYDEQFF. Here the CDR3 DNA reads TGTGCCAGCAGTCCCTTGTACGATGAGCAGTTCTTC.

This clonotype was picked up many times. The CDR3 nucleotides read TGTGCCATCAGTGTTTCGGCGGGGGAAGAGACCCAGTACTTC. It is translated as CAISVSAGEETQYF. The chain carries TRBV10-3 and TRBJ2-5, with 7 nucleotides matching TRBD2. J gave up 3 bases and V 4 bases, and 5 bases lay outside the gene matches. This CDR3 has 14 amino acids. Germline V gene lookup returns CDR1 ENHRY and CDR2 SYGVKD.

This clonotype occurred a few times. This chain connects TRBV12-3 or TRBV12-4 to TRBJ1-4; D ambiguous. V lost 3 bases and J lost 4, with 9 bases in between. The CDR3 contains 14 residues. DNA for the CDR3: TGTGCCAGCAGTTTGACCGCTGTTAATGAAAAACTGTTTTTT. Its translation is CASSLTAVNEKLFF.

This clonotype was detected ten times or more. The chain links TRBV7-8 to TRBJ2-7, with D perhaps matching TRBD1 (5 bases). Germline V gives CDR1 SGHVS, CDR2 FQNEAQ. V gave up 5 bases and J gave up 5 bases, with 13 bases separating them. There are 13 residues in the CDR3. The CDR3 sequence: CASSLSQGNEQYF. CDR3 sequence (DNA): TGTGCCAGCAGCCTTAGCCAGGGTAACGAGCAGTACTTC. The variable domain in full, completed from reference TRBV7-8 and TRBJ2-7, reads GAGVSQSPRYKVAKRGQDVALRCDPISGHVSLFWYQQALGQGPEFLTYFQNEAQLDKSGLPSDRFFAERPEGSVSTLKIQRTQQEDSAVYLCASSLSQGNEQYFGPGTRLTVT.

For this clonotype: The junction departs from germline at one end; a sequencing error may be responsible. The chain joins TRBV6-5 to TRBJ2-1; perhaps TRBD1 as D (6 bases). Germline V CDR1 and CDR2: MNHEY, SVGAGI. The CDR3 is 15 residues long. In DNA, the CDR3 is TGTGCCAGCAGTCATGAGGGACAAGCCTACAGTGAGCAGTTCTTC. It yields the protein CASSHEGQAYSEQFF.

V usage is TRBV5-1 and J usage is TRBJ2-7, with 9 bases that match TRBD1. The CDR3 runs 12 residues. Trimming at V came to 7 bases and at J to 9 bases, leaving 8 bases not matched to a gene. CDR1 is SGHRS and CDR2 is YFSETQ in the germline V gene. CDR3 sequence reads: CASLTGGHAQYF. DNA for the CDR3: TGCGCCAGCTTAACAGGGGGCCACGCGCAGTACTTC.

This chain links TRBV3-1 with TRBJ2-7; tentative D call: TRBD1 (7 bases). The CDR3 consists of 17 residues. Trimming cost V 2 bases and J 1 base, with 18 bases left between them. Germline CDR1 reads LGHDT; CDR2 reads YNNKEL (reference sequence). This CDR3 reads CASSQPRGDSSSYEQYF. The CDR3 region has the DNA TGTGCCAGCAGCCAACCGAGGGGGGACAGCAGTTCCTACGAGCAGTACTTC.

This clonotype was seen a single time. V usage is TRBV30 and J usage is TRBJ2-1; 8 nucleotides match TRBD2. The CDR3 runs to 15 residues. Germline trimming cut 1 base from V and 4 bases from J; bases unmatched to any gene: 6. Per the germline V gene, CDR1 is GTSNPN and CDR2 is SVGIG (reference sequence). This CDR3 is CAWSGSGGPYNEQFF. For the CDR3, the DNA is TGTGCCTGGAGTGGCTCGGGGGGGCCATACAATGAGCAGTTCTTC.

The CDR3: CASSFLGQRSDTQYF. The DNA for the CDR3 is TGTGCCAGCAGTTTTTTGGGACAGAGGTCAGATACGCAGTATTTT. This chain joins TRBV12-3 or TRBV12-4 and TRBJ2-3; 7 nucleotides agree with TRBD1. This CDR3 comprises 15 residues. Trimming at V came to 3 bases and at J to 4 bases, leaving 7 bases not matched to a gene.

This clonotype was found many times. J is TRBJ2-1 and V is TRBV7-7, with D possibly TRBD1 on 5 matching bases. The germline CDR1 and CDR2 sequences are SSHAT and FNYEAQ (reference sequence). The CDR3 loop spans 15 amino acids. With 1 base removed from V and 3 bases from J, the gap between germline ends came to 10 bases. The CDR3 coding sequence is TGTGCCAGCAGCTTAGGGCAGGGATTCTACAATGAGCAGTTCTTC. It specifies CASSLGQGFYNEQFF.

This clonotype has just a few counts. Germline is not matched at one junction end, which may reflect a read error. The chain is built from TRBV6-1 and TRBJ2-5, with TRBD2 matching over 7 bases. This CDR3 contains 17 residues. CDR1 is MNHNS and CDR2 is SASEGT in the germline V gene. The CDR3 here is CASSAQKRGVGPETQYF. The CDR3 bases are TGTGCCAGTAGTGCACAAAAACGGGGGGTCGGTCCGGAGACCCAGTACTTC.

In this sample, this clonotype turned up a few times. The chain is built from TRBV7-3 and TRBJ2-5; D may be TRBD1 or TRBD2 (5 bases each). Germline CDR1 reads SGHTA; CDR2 reads FQGTGA. The CDR3 is made up of 14 amino acids. The germline V and J ends were trimmed by 3 bases and 4 bases, with 12 bases remaining between them. The CDR3 nucleotides read TGTGCCAGCAGCTTGGATGGGACGGGAGAGACCCAGTACTTC. It codes for CASSLDGTGETQYF. Variable domain in full (rest from reference TRBV7-3 and TRBJ2-5): GAGVSQTPSNKVTEKGKYVELRCDPISGHTALYWYRQSLGQGPEFLIYFQGTGAADDSGLPNDRFFAVRPEGSVSTLKIQRTERGDSAVYLCASSLDGTGETQYFGPGTRLLVL.

This chain links TRBV29-1 with TRBJ2-1; D gene ambiguous. The CDR3 contains 10 residues. V lost 6 bases and J lost 6, with 6 bases in between. Per the germline V gene, CDR1 is SQVTM and CDR2 is ANQGSEA. CDR3 DNA: TGCAGCGTCGTGGTCAATGAGCAGTTCTTC. This codes for CSVVVNEQFF.